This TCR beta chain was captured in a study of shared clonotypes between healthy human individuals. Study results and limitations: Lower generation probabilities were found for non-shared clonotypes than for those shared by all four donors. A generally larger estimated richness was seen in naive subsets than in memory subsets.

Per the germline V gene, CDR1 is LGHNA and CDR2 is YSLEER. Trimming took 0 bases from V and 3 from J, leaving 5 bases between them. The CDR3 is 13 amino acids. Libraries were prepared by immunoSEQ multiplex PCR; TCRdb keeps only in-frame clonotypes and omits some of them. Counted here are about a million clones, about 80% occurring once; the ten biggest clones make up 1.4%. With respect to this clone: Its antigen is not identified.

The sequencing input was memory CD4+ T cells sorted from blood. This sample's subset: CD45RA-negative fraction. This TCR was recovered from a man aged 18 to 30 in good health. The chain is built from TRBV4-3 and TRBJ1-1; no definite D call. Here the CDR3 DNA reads TGCGCCAGCAGCCAAGATCCGTACACTGAAGCTTTCTTT. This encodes CASSQDPYTEAFF.